This entry is about one T cell receptor beta chain. Its antigen is as yet unknown. This entry is derived from a study of CD8+ T cells in alopecia areata. Across the whole study: Treated patients were dosed with oral tofacitinib, taking 5 to 10 mg twice daily. Patients took tofacitinib for 6 to 18 months, followed by 6 drug-free months.

Findings of the study overall: Normal scalp showed lower clonality than lesional scalp, especially alopecia totalis/universalis.

V was clipped by 2 bases and J by 2 bases; unmatched bases: 3. Germline V gene data show CDR1 as GTSNPN and CDR2 as SVGIG (reference sequence). This CDR3 contains 13 residues. As the sequencing template, cDNA was produced by extracting RNA and reverse transcribing it. TCRdb keeps only in-frame clones here, not all; method: immunoSEQ multiplex PCR. Of 110,000 to 150,000 clones in the sample, approximately 50% were seen once. This receptor was taken from a human donor with alopecia areata. The chain combines TRBV30 with TRBJ2-7, with 7 bases lining up with TRBD1. The sequences come from CD4+ T cells sorted from blood, collected at week 0. Here the CDR3 reads CAWSRDSAYEQYF. Written as DNA, the CDR3 is TGTGCCTGGAGTCGGGACAGTGCCTACGAGCAGTACTTC.